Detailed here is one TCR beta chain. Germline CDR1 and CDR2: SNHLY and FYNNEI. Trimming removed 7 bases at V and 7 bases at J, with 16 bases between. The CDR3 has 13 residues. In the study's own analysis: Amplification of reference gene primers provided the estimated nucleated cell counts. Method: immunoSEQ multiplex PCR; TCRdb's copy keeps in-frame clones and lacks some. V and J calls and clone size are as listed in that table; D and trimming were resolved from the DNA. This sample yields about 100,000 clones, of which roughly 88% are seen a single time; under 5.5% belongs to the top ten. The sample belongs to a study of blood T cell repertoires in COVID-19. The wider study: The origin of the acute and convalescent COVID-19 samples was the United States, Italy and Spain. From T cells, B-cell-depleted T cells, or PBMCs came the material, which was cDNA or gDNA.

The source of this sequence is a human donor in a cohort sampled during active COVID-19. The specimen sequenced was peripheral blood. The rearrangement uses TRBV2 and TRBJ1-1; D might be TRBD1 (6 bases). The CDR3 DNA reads TGTGCCAGCACCACCGGCCAGGGGCTTGAAGCTTTCTTT. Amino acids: CASTTGQGLEAFF.